The 30 T cell receptor beta chains reported below all come from one sample, sequenced in a study of T cell responses to AZD1222 COVID-19 vaccine. The method was immunoSEQ multiplex PCR; TCRdb's version includes in-frame clones alone and lacks a portion of them. The data show 140,000 to 150,000 clones, just over 90% seen once. This specimen was peripheral blood, taken on day 0 of MenACWY control vaccination. The receptor set was obtained from an adult in good health.

J is TRBJ1-6 and V is TRBV14, with D uncertain. The germline V and J ends were trimmed by 5 bases and 8 bases, with 16 bases remaining between them. Germline V gene sequence: CDR1 SGHDN, CDR2 FVKESK. The CDR3 sequence is 15 residues long. The chain's CDR3 is CASSFGPRRDSPLHF. The DNA of the CDR3 is TGTGCCAGCAGCTTCGGGCCTCGGCGTGATTCACCCCTCCACTTT.

V gene TRBV6-4 combines with J gene TRBJ1-2, with D perhaps TRBD1 (6 bases). The germline V and J ends were trimmed by 4 bases and 8 bases, with 23 bases remaining between them. Germline V lookup: CDR1 MRHNA, CDR2 SNTAGT. The CDR3 is made up of 16 amino acids. DNA of the CDR3: TGTGCCAGCAGTGTTAGTGCGGGACAATTTGCCTCCGGCTACACCTTC. This codes for CASSVSAGQFASGYTF.

The rearrangement uses TRBV3-1 (or the pseudogene TRBV3-2) and TRBJ2-1; 11 nucleotides align to TRBD2. This CDR3 region has 16 residues. V trimming: 4 bases; J trimming: 9 bases; junction bases outside the gene matches: 11. Germline lookup yields CDR1 LGHDT and CDR2 YNNKEL (reference sequence). The CDR3 loop reads CASSPLRVAGGGEQFF. The CDR3 DNA reads as TGTGCCAGCAGCCCCCTAAGAGTAGCGGGAGGGGGTGAGCAGTTCTTC.

The J gene is TRBJ2-5, the V gene TRBV19, with TRBD2 matching over 10 bases. The V gene's germline CDR1 is LNHDA and CDR2 SQIVND (reference sequence). The junction had 13 bases not matched to a gene; V was cut back by 6 bases and J by 9 bases. The CDR3 is 15 residues long. The CDR3 region is CASSPWTSGPGAQYF. The CDR3 DNA reads as TGTGCCAGTAGCCCCTGGACTAGCGGCCCCGGGGCCCAGTACTTC.

The J gene is TRBJ1-4, the V gene TRBV7-8; D remains ambiguous. V gave up 1 base and J gave up 5 bases, with 11 bases separating them. The CDR3 is 15 residues long. Germline assignment: CDR1 SGHVS and CDR2 FQNEAQ. The CDR3 loop is CASSLGGSGNEKLFF. DNA for the CDR3: TGTGCCAGCAGCTTAGGGGGATCGGGCAATGAAAAACTGTTTTTT.

The chain joins TRBV10-2 to TRBJ2-1; D not certain. CDR1 is WSHSY and CDR2 is SAAADI in the germline V gene. V lost 3 bases to trimming and J lost 11 bases, with 23 bases between them. The CDR3 totals 16 residues. CDR3 sequence: CASSDSSNLISSQQFF. The CDR3 DNA is TGCGCCAGCAGTGATAGTTCGAATCTAATAAGTTCGCAGCAGTTCTTC.

The chain links TRBV14 to TRBJ2-7; 7 bases line up with TRBD1. Trimming took 0 bases from V and 7 from J; bases not matched to a gene: 9. CDR3 length: 15 residues. The germline gives CDR1 SGHDN, CDR2 FVKESK. The CDR3 protein is CASSQDSTGVREQYF. CDR3 nucleotides: TGTGCCAGCAGCCAAGATAGTACAGGGGTACGGGAGCAGTACTTC.

The chain is built from TRBV5-1 and TRBJ1-1; no clear D gene. Trimming removed 0 bases from V and 2 bases from J, with 8 bases in between. The germline V gene encodes CDR1 SGHRS and CDR2 YFSETQ. The CDR3 consists of 14 residues. The CDR3 bases are TGCGCCAGCAGCTTGGCCCTGGGAAACACTGAAGCTTTCTTT. Its protein product is CASSLALGNTEAFF.

In DNA form, the CDR3 reads TGTGCCAGCAGTTACTCGTACAGGGACTACGAGCAGTACTTC. Translation gives CASSYSYRDYEQYF. The chain uses TRBV6-2 or TRBV6-3 and TRBJ2-7, with D possibly matching TRBD1 (6 bases). The CDR3 is 14 residues long. V was shortened by 0 bases and J by 3 bases, with 9 bases between the two germline ends. Looked up from germline, CDR1 is MNHEY and CDR2 is SVGEGT.

V usage is TRBV5-1 and J usage is TRBJ2-2, with 7 bases that match TRBD2. The CDR3 length is 16 residues. Per the germline V gene, CDR1 is SGHRS and CDR2 is YFSETQ. Trimming at V came to 4 bases and at J to 0 bases, leaving 6 bases not matched to a gene. CDR3 amino acids: CASSMGLSANTGELFF. The CDR3 DNA reads TGCGCCAGCAGCATGGGACTATCCGCGAACACCGGGGAGCTGTTTTTT.

The chain joins TRBV27 to TRBJ2-7; 7 nucleotides line up with TRBD1. The CDR3 loop spans 16 amino acids. V shed 2 bases, J shed 3 bases, and the junction held 10 bases outside the gene matches. Germline V gene lookup returns CDR1 MNHEY and CDR2 SMNVEV (reference sequence). The chain's CDR3 is CASSLGVRGLLYEQYF. For the CDR3, the DNA is TGTGCCAGCAGTTTAGGCGTAAGGGGGCTTCTCTACGAGCAGTACTTC.

CDR3 region: CASSLALAEGDEQFF. In DNA form, the CDR3 reads TGTGCCAGCAGCTTAGCACTAGCTGAGGGCGATGAGCAGTTCTTC. V gene TRBV7-9 combines with J gene TRBJ2-1, with D maybe TRBD2 (6 bases). V lost 0 bases and J 8 bases, leaving 14 bases between the germline ends. Germline V gives CDR1 SEHNR, CDR2 FQNEAQ (reference sequence). The CDR3 is made up of 15 amino acids.

The genes are TRBV7-9 and TRBJ1-1, with D possibly TRBD1 on 6 matching bases. The CDR3 contains 15 residues. CDR1 SEHNR and CDR2 FQNEAQ come from the germline V gene (reference sequence). Trimming removed 0 bases from V and 3 bases from J, with 11 bases in between. Here the CDR3 DNA reads TGTGCCAGCAGCTTAGCGGGCAGGGGATACACTGAAGCTTTCTTT. Translated, it gives CASSLAGRGYTEAFF.

The rearrangement uses TRBV6-5 and TRBJ2-1; the match to TRBD2 covers 8 bases. The CDR3 runs to 13 residues. The germline V gene encodes CDR1 MNHEY and CDR2 SVGAGI. The trim removed 6 bases at V and 8 bases at J, leaving 6 bases unmatched. DNA of the CDR3: TGTGCCAGCAGCTCGGGAGGGGCGGATGAGCAGTTCTTC. The encoded protein is CASSSGGADEQFF.

The chain joins TRBV18 to TRBJ1-2; 9 bases align to TRBD1. This CDR3 contains 14 residues. The trim removed 3 bases at V and 7 bases at J, leaving 6 bases unmatched. Germline V gene lookup returns CDR1 KGHSH and CDR2 LQKENI. The DNA of the CDR3 is TGTGCCAGCTCACCGCCTGGACAGGGGATTGGCTACACCTTC. This gives the protein CASSPPGQGIGYTF. Full variable domain (missing parts from reference TRBV18 and TRBJ1-2): NAGVMQNPRHLVRRRGQEARLRCSPMKGHSHVYWYRQLPEEGLKFMVYLQKENIIDESGMPKERFSAEFPKEGPSILRIQQVVRGDSAAYFCASSPPGQGIGYTFGSGTRLTVV.

V and J are TRBV16 and TRBJ1-6; D remains unclear. Germline CDR1 reads KGHSY; CDR2 reads FQNENV. The CDR3 contains 15 residues. Trimming stripped 4 bases from V and 5 bases from J, with 12 bases between. DNA of the CDR3: TGTGCCAGCAGCCCAGTATTTCCGCATAATTCACCCCTCCACTTT. It specifies CASSPVFPHNSPLHF.

The V and J genes are TRBV28 and TRBJ2-2, with 10 bases fitting TRBD1. The J segment lost 3 bases and the V segment lost 6 bases, leaving 4 bases of the junction unmatched. CDR1 is MDHEN and CDR2 is SYDVKM in the germline V gene. This CDR3 region has 15 residues. The CDR3 nucleotides read TGTGCCAGCAGGTCAGGGACAGGGGACACCGGGGAGCTGTTTTTT. It codes for CASRSGTGDTGELFF. The full variable domain, rest sourced from reference TRBV28 and TRBJ2-2, is DVKVTQSSRYLVKRTGEKVFLECVQDMDHENMFWYRQDPGLGLRLIYFSYDVKMKEKGDIPEGYSVSREKKERFSLILESASTNQTSMYLCASRSGTGDTGELFFGEGSRLTVL.

The chain uses TRBV19 and TRBJ1-2; a possible D gene is TRBD1 (5 bases). Germline V gene data show CDR1 as LNHDA and CDR2 as SQIVND (reference sequence). Trimming took off 3 bases at V and 6 bases at J, with 11 bases between the two ends. The CDR3 has 13 residues. CDR3 protein: CASSITGWDGYTF. In DNA, the CDR3 is TGTGCCAGTAGTATTACAGGATGGGATGGCTACACCTTC.

V is TRBV19 and J is TRBJ2-2; the match to TRBD1 covers 7 bases. With V trimmed by 9 bases and J by 1 base, 11 bases remained unmatched. CDR1 and CDR2 from the germline V gene are LNHDA and SQIVND (reference sequence). This CDR3 is 16 amino acids long. The DNA of the CDR3 is TGTGCCAGGCCTACAGGGGTCGATCAGAACACCGGGGAGCTGTTTTTT. This translates into CARPTGVDQNTGELFF.

The gene calls are TRBV5-1 and TRBJ2-1; D not certain. This CDR3 has 14 residues. Germline V lookup: CDR1 SGHRS, CDR2 YFSETQ. V was shortened by 4 bases and J by 12 bases, with 20 bases between the two germline ends. The CDR3 DNA sequence: TGCGCCAGCAGCGCGTTGCTGGACCCATGGGTGCAGTTCTTC. It encodes CASSALLDPWVQFF.

The rearrangement joins TRBV3-1 (or the pseudogene TRBV3-2) to TRBJ2-1, with 10 nucleotides matching TRBD1. Germline CDR1 and CDR2: LGHDT and YNNKEL (reference sequence). V was clipped by 5 bases and J by 0 bases; unmatched bases: 16. This CDR3 has 20 residues. The CDR3 DNA reads TGTGCCAGCAGCTACGACCGGGACAGGGGACTACCTAGCTCCTACAATGAGCAGTTCTTC. Amino acid sequence: CASSYDRDRGLPSSYNEQFF.

The rearrangement joins TRBV10-2 to TRBJ1-4, with 10 bases fitting TRBD1. CDR3 size: 16 residues. With V trimmed by 4 bases and J by 5 bases, 7 bases remained unmatched. The germline gives CDR1 WSHSY, CDR2 SAAADI. CDR3: CASSVGLDRGNEKLFF. The CDR3 DNA sequence: TGCGCCAGCAGTGTGGGCCTGGACAGGGGGAATGAAAAACTGTTTTTT.

The chain has TRBV7-6 and TRBJ1-1, with 10 bases aligning to TRBD1. Germline V gene data show CDR1 as SGHVS and CDR2 as FNYEAQ. The CDR3 consists of 17 residues. J lost 3 bases, V lost 2 bases, and 9 bases had no gene match. The CDR3 DNA sequence: TGTGCCAGCAGCTTATCCCCGGGACAGGGGAAAGACACTGAAGCTTTCTTT. The encoded protein is CASSLSPGQGKDTEAFF.

This chain links TRBV7-8 with TRBJ2-7, with TRBD2 as a possible D gene (6 bases). The CDR3 loop spans 16 amino acids. In germline, CDR1 is SGHVS, CDR2 FQNEAQ. Trimming took off 7 bases at V and 7 bases at J, with 26 bases between the two ends. The CDR3 reads CASISSPAGSRGEQYF. The CDR3 bases are TGTGCCAGCATATCCTCCCCTGCGGGGTCCCGGGGGGAGCAGTACTTC.

This clone was seen just once. The V gene is TRBV6-5, the J gene TRBJ1-1; D not resolved. Germline loops: CDR1 MNHEY, CDR2 SVGAGI. CDR3 length: 12 amino acids. V shed 4 bases and J shed 7 bases, with 10 bases lying between them. CDR3 in DNA: TGTGCCAGCAGTTCGCCAGGCATTGAAGCTTTCTTT. Translated: CASSSPGIEAFF.

The chain joins TRBV3-1 (or the pseudogene TRBV3-2) to TRBJ2-2, with D possibly TRBD2 on 6 matching bases. The CDR3 sequence is 14 residues long. V dropped 7 bases and J dropped 1 base, with 10 bases sitting between them. Looked up from germline, CDR1 is LGHDT and CDR2 is YNNKEL (reference sequence). CDR3 nucleotides: TGTGCCAGCACCCTCGGGGGGAACACCGGGGAGCTGTTTTTT. Translating gives CASTLGGNTGELFF.

The chain links TRBV7-3 to TRBJ1-2; 10 nucleotides line up with TRBD1. V lost 5 bases, J lost 7 bases, and 13 bases stayed unmatched. Germline V CDR1 and CDR2: SGHTA, FQGTGA. The CDR3 sequence is 16 residues long. CDR3 coding DNA: TGTGCCAGCAGCCAGAACTTGGACAGGGGGGCCTCTGGCTACACCTTC. It specifies CASSQNLDRGASGYTF.

J is TRBJ1-4 and V is TRBV5-1; 8 bases fit TRBD1. J was trimmed by 5 bases and V by 3 bases; bases with no gene match: 9. CDR3 length: 16 residues. From germline, CDR1 is SGHRS and CDR2 YFSETQ. The CDR3 sequence is CASSSLGQGGNEKLFF. The CDR3, as DNA: TGCGCCAGCAGCTCGTTAGGACAGGGAGGAAATGAAAAACTGTTTTTT.

In this sample, this clone turned up once. The chain carries TRBV18 and TRBJ1-4; 8 positions agree with TRBD1. This CDR3 has 14 residues. The J segment lost 8 bases and the V segment lost 3 bases, leaving 5 bases of the junction unmatched. CDR1 and CDR2 (germline): KGHSH, LQKENI. The CDR3 protein is CASSPSRTGEKLFF. The CDR3 DNA sequence: TGTGCCAGCTCACCCTCAAGGACAGGGGAAAAACTGTTTTTT.

The chain carries TRBV5-1 and TRBJ2-6; TRBD2 might be the D (5 bases). The CDR3 is made up of 17 amino acids. Between the trimmed V and J ends, which lost 4 bases and 0 bases, there was a span of 14 bases. Germline CDR1 and CDR2: SGHRS and YFSETQ. The CDR3, as DNA: TGCGCCAGCAGCCCCCGGGGTTCGAGCTCTGGGGCCAACGTCCTGACTTTC. Encoded protein: CASSPRGSSSGANVLTF.